The 31 T cell receptor beta chains reported below all come from one sample, sequenced in a study of shared clonotypes between healthy human individuals. The data were produced by immunoSEQ multiplex PCR, yet TCRdb's version contains in-frame clones alone and is incomplete. Here the sample spans over 2 million clones, less than 95% being singletons. The specimen sequenced was naive CD4+ T cells from PBMCs. As for subset: CD45RA+ positively selected. Source of these receptors: a man between 18 and 35 years old in good health. Some clones in this sample may be carry-over from other donors' samples.

The rearrangement uses TRBV19 and TRBJ1-2; D might be TRBD1 (6 bases). The germline V gene encodes CDR1 LNHDA and CDR2 SQIVND (reference sequence). Trimming removed 2 bases from V and 3 bases from J, with 10 bases in between. This CDR3 has 14 residues. The CDR3 sequence is CASSIQGSDYGYTF. The CDR3 nucleotides are TGTGCCAGTAGTATACAGGGGTCGGACTATGGCTACACCTTC.

Here the CDR3 DNA reads TGTGCCAGCAGCCGAGGCTCCAGGGGGATGGGGTACGAGCAGTACTTC. Translating gives CASSRGSRGMGYEQYF. The gene calls are TRBV4-2 and TRBJ2-7; 7 bases fit TRBD1. Germline CDR1 and CDR2: LGHNA and YNFKEQ. The length of the CDR3 is 16 residues. With 4 bases clipped from V and 4 bases from J, the junction kept 13 bases outside the gene matches.

This clone appeared a single time. The chain has TRBV5-1 and TRBJ2-5; perhaps TRBD1 as D (7 bases). The CDR3 spans 15 residues. V shed 4 bases and J shed 7 bases, with 20 bases lying between them. Per germline, CDR1 SGHRS and CDR2 YFSETQ. The CDR3 sequence is CASSGWEAAGGTQYF. The CDR3, as DNA: TGCGCCAGCAGCGGTTGGGAGGCCGCAGGGGGGACCCAGTACTTC.

The V call is TRBV5-4, the J call TRBJ2-3, with D unclear. Germline V gene data show CDR1 as SGHNT and CDR2 as YYREEE (reference sequence). This CDR3 region has 14 residues. Deletions cut 6 bases from V and 2 bases from J, with 13 bases between. The DNA of the CDR3 is TGTGCCAGCATCGCGAAGGGTTACACAGATACGCAGTATTTT. Its translation: CASIAKGYTDTQYF.

V gene TRBV4-2 combines with J gene TRBJ1-1; TRBD1 agrees at 9 bases. Germline CDR1 and CDR2: LGHNA and YNFKEQ. V gave up 3 bases and J gave up 5 bases; unmatched junction bases: 7. This CDR3 is built from 15 residues. The CDR3 sequence is CASSQGTGKGTEAFF. CDR3 sequence (DNA): TGTGCCAGCAGCCAGGGGACAGGGAAAGGGACTGAAGCTTTCTTT.

The chain combines TRBV29-1 with TRBJ2-7, with D perhaps TRBD1 (5 bases). Germline V gene sequence: CDR1 SQVTM, CDR2 ANQGSEA. CDR3 length: 13 amino acids. V was shortened by 3 bases and J by 2 bases, with 11 bases between the two germline ends. CDR3: CSVEVQGTYEQYF. The CDR3 region has the DNA TGCAGCGTTGAGGTCCAGGGCACCTACGAGCAGTACTTC.

The chain couples TRBV5-4 to TRBJ2-5, with TRBD1 matching over 12 bases. There are 16 residues in the CDR3. CDR1 and CDR2 from the germline V gene are SGHNT and YYREEE (reference sequence). The ends lost 0 bases at V and 4 bases at J; junction bases unmatched: 4. The CDR3 loop reads CASSLGGTGGAETQYF. DNA for the CDR3: TGTGCCAGCAGCTTGGGCGGGACAGGGGGCGCAGAGACCCAGTACTTC.

The rearrangement joins TRBV30 to TRBJ2-6; 7 bases match TRBD2. CDR1 GTSNPN and CDR2 SVGIG come from the germline V gene (reference sequence). J lost 2 bases, V lost 3 bases, and 4 bases had no gene match. The CDR3 has 15 amino acids. The CDR3 DNA follows: TGTGCCTGGAGCGACGCGGGGGCTGGGGCCAACGTCCTGACTTTC. This sequence encodes CAWSDAGAGANVLTF.

As for this clone: Other DNA variants within this sample encode the same CDR3. In DNA form, the CDR3 reads TGTGCCTGGAGTGGGGGGAGTACTGAAGCTTTCTTT. This translates into CAWSGGSTEAFF. The chain has TRBV30 and TRBJ1-1; D may be TRBD1 (5 bases). The V end was cut by 1 base, the J end by 5 bases, with 8 bases between. Looked up from germline, CDR1 is GTSNPN and CDR2 is SVGIG (reference sequence). The CDR3 totals 12 residues.

V is TRBV5-6 and J is TRBJ1-1, with 7 bases identical to TRBD1. Looked up from germline, CDR1 is SGHDT and CDR2 is YYEEEE. This CDR3 contains 14 residues. V lost 4 bases to trimming and J lost 7 bases; unmatched junction nucleotides: 10. The CDR3 DNA sequence: TGTGCCAGCAGCACTTCTAAGGGGGCGAGTGAAGCTTTCTTT. Amino acid sequence: CASSTSKGASEAFF.

The rearrangement links TRBV2 to TRBJ2-5; TRBD2 matches 7 bases. Germline loops: CDR1 SNHLY, CDR2 FYNNEI. The CDR3 runs to 12 residues. DNA of the CDR3: TGTGCAGGGAGGGGACTCGAGGAGACCCAGTACTTC. This encodes CAGRGLEETQYF.

The chain recombines TRBV30 with TRBJ1-4, with 8 positions matching TRBD1. CDR3 size: 15 residues. Germline V lookup: CDR1 GTSNPN, CDR2 SVGIG (reference sequence). Losses at the gene ends were 0 bases for V and 7 bases for J; bases not matched to a gene: 7. The CDR3 protein is CAWSVTRGRGEKLFF. Written as DNA, the CDR3 is TGTGCCTGGAGTGTCACCAGGGGGCGAGGTGAAAAACTGTTTTTT. The full variable domain, its missing parts supplied by reference TRBV30 and TRBJ1-4, is SQTIHQWPATLVQPVGSPLSLECTVEGTSNPNLYWYRQAAGRGLQLLFYSVGIGQISSEVPQNLSASRPQDRQFILSSKKLLLSDSGFYLCAWSVTRGRGEKLFFGSGTQLSVL.

The chain combines TRBV30 with TRBJ1-4; 9 positions agree with TRBD1. V shed 0 bases, J shed 8 bases, and the junction held 4 bases outside the gene matches. This CDR3 has 14 amino acids. Germline V gene sequence: CDR1 GTSNPN, CDR2 SVGIG (reference sequence). CDR3 region: CAWSVGQGPEKLFF. The CDR3 region has the DNA TGTGCCTGGAGTGTTGGACAGGGGCCCGAAAAACTGTTTTTT.

The rearrangement links TRBV5-1 to TRBJ1-1; D is uncertain. This CDR3 is 14 amino acids long. Germline lookup yields CDR1 SGHRS and CDR2 YFSETQ. V shed 0 bases and J shed 7 bases, with 13 bases lying between them. The CDR3 spells CASSLEGGSGEAFF. In DNA, the CDR3 is TGCGCCAGCAGCTTGGAGGGCGGCTCTGGTGAAGCTTTCTTT.

The gene calls are TRBV7-8 and TRBJ1-1; D unclear. The CDR3 sequence is 13 residues long. The ends were cut back, 5 bases at V and 1 base at J, with 8 bases in the middle. Germline CDR1 reads SGHVS; CDR2 reads FQNEAQ. The CDR3 DNA is TGTGCCAGCAGCGGGTACAGGAACACTGAAGCTTTCTTT. Translating gives CASSGYRNTEAFF.

V is TRBV27 and J is TRBJ2-1, with 8 bases fitting TRBD2. Germline V lookup: CDR1 MNHEY, CDR2 SMNVEV (reference sequence). Losses at the gene ends were 7 bases for V and 6 bases for J; bases not matched to a gene: 11. The CDR3 runs 15 residues. CDR3 sequence: CASTEPGGSVNEQFF. CDR3 bases: TGTGCCAGCACCGAGCCGGGAGGGTCAGTCAATGAGCAGTTCTTC.

The chain couples TRBV7-3 to TRBJ2-5, with TRBD2 matching over 7 bases. With V trimmed by 0 bases and J by 0 bases, 1 base remained unmatched. Germline V gene data show CDR1 as SGHTA and CDR2 as FQGTGA. The CDR3 has 15 amino acids. The CDR3 nucleotides are TGTGCCAGCAGCTTAACCGGGGGGTACCAAGAGACCCAGTACTTC. Protein: CASSLTGGYQETQYF.

V usage is TRBV28 and J usage is TRBJ1-2; D is uncertain. The ends were cut back, 3 bases at V and 4 bases at J, with 12 bases in the middle. CDR1 and CDR2 (germline): MDHEN, SYDVKM. This CDR3 spans 14 amino acids. The CDR3 reads CASSFGQQFYGYTF. The CDR3 DNA reads TGTGCCAGCAGTTTCGGGCAGCAATTCTATGGCTACACCTTC.

The chain couples TRBV4-1 to TRBJ2-1; TRBD2 matches 13 bases. Germline V CDR1 and CDR2: MGHRA, YSYEKL. The CDR3 runs to 16 residues. V lost 5 bases to trimming and J lost 8 bases; unmatched junction nucleotides: 9. The CDR3 DNA is TGCGCCAGCAGCTACGAGTGGACTAGCGGGAGCCATGAGCAGTTCTTC. This gives the protein CASSYEWTSGSHEQFF.

V gene TRBV5-1 combines with J gene TRBJ1-1; 8 bases fit TRBD1. The ends lost 4 bases at V and 9 bases at J; junction bases unmatched: 14. The CDR3 contains 15 residues. Per germline, CDR1 SGHRS and CDR2 YFSETQ. CDR3 protein: CASSQNDRGDPKAFF. The DNA for the CDR3 is TGCGCCAGCAGCCAGAATGACAGGGGCGACCCGAAAGCTTTCTTT. Combining the CDR3 with reference TRBV5-1 and TRBJ1-1 gives the whole variable domain KAGVTQTPRYLIKTRGQQVTLSCSPISGHRSVSWYQQTPGQGLQFLFEYFSETQRNKGNFPGRFSGRQFSNSRSEMNVSTLELGDSALYLCASSQNDRGDPKAFFGQGTRLTVV.

The genes are TRBV5-4 and TRBJ1-1; D is unresolved. CDR3 length: 15 amino acids. V was clipped by 0 bases and J by 1 base, with 10 bases between them. CDR1 and CDR2 from the germline V gene are SGHNT and YYREEE (reference sequence). In DNA, the CDR3 is TGTGCCAGCAGCTTGGCGGAGCGAGGGAACACTGAAGCTTTCTTT. It yields the protein CASSLAERGNTEAFF.

The chain has TRBV2 and TRBJ1-2; D is uncertain. Germline V gene sequence: CDR1 SNHLY, CDR2 FYNNEI. The CDR3 totals 11 residues. V was pared by 5 bases and J by 8 bases, with 9 bases between. The CDR3, as DNA: TGTGCCAGCAGTTATCATGACGGCTACACCTTC. This encodes CASSYHDGYTF.

This clone was seen once. The gene calls are TRBV5-6 and TRBJ1-5, with 8 bases identical to TRBD1. The V and J ends lost 3 bases and 4 bases, in that order; junction bases with no gene match: 6. Germline-derived CDR1 and CDR2 are SGHDT and YYEEEE. This CDR3 has 15 residues. CDR3 bases: TGTGCCAGCAGCTCCTTGGACAGGGTAAATCAGCCCCAGCATTTT. It yields the protein CASSSLDRVNQPQHF. The full variable domain, rest sourced from reference TRBV5-6 and TRBJ1-5, is DAGVTQSPTHLIKTRGQQVTLRCSPKSGHDTVSWYQQALGQGPQFIFQYYEEEERQRGNFPDRFSGHQFPNYSSELNVNALLLGDSALYLCASSSLDRVNQPQHFGDGTRLSIL.

V and J are TRBV11-3 and TRBJ2-5, with D possibly TRBD2 on 6 matching bases. Germline V lookup: CDR1 SGHNT, CDR2 YENEEA. V lost 1 base and J 2 bases, leaving 8 bases between the germline ends. The CDR3 is 14 residues long. This chain's CDR3 is CASSLGGEQETQYF. The DNA for the CDR3 is TGTGCCAGCAGCTTAGGGGGGGAGCAAGAGACCCAGTACTTC.

In this sample, this clone turned up once. The chain links TRBV5-4 to TRBJ2-2, with a tentative D call TRBD2 (7 bases). V shed 0 bases and J shed 4 bases, with 19 bases lying between them. Germline V lookup: CDR1 SGHNT, CDR2 YYREEE (reference sequence). The CDR3 extends over 18 amino acids. CDR3 sequence: CASSLGGGVQGVTGELFF. The CDR3 region has the DNA TGTGCCAGCAGCTTGGGGGGGGGAGTACAGGGCGTCACCGGGGAGCTGTTTTTT.

The V gene is TRBV5-4, the J gene TRBJ2-7; a possible D gene is TRBD2 (6 bases). The CDR3 loop spans 15 amino acids. Trimming cost V 0 bases and J 2 bases, with 12 bases left between them. In germline, CDR1 is SGHNT, CDR2 YYREEE (reference sequence). The CDR3 DNA is TGTGCCAGCAGCTTGGTAGCGGAGGGCCCCTACGAGCAGTACTTC. This encodes CASSLVAEGPYEQYF.

V gene TRBV5-4 combines with J gene TRBJ2-7; TRBD2 is a possible D gene (6 bases). The CDR3 runs to 15 residues. CDR1 SGHNT and CDR2 YYREEE come from the germline V gene (reference sequence). Trimming shortened V by 0 bases and J by 2 bases, and 12 bases separated the two germline ends. The CDR3 bases are TGTGCCAGCAGCTTGGCCAGTAGCGGAGCCTACGAGCAGTACTTC. Residues: CASSLASSGAYEQYF.

This chain connects TRBV14 to TRBJ2-7; 8 bases agree with TRBD1. The CDR3 is 16 amino acids. Trimming cost V 3 bases and J 2 bases; bases outside gene matches: 9. CDR1 SGHDN and CDR2 FVKESK come from the germline V gene. In DNA form, the CDR3 reads TGTGCCAGCAGCCAGGTTCGGGACAGGACGACCTACGAGCAGTACTTC. Amino acid sequence: CASSQVRDRTTYEQYF.

The gene calls are TRBV6-1 and TRBJ2-1; D may match TRBD1 or TRBD2 (5 bases each). V lost 5 bases to trimming and J lost 5 bases, with 16 bases between them. Looked up from germline, CDR1 is MNHNS and CDR2 is SASEGT. The CDR3 loop spans 15 amino acids. The CDR3 loop reads CASSLRGLGDNEQFF. The CDR3 bases are TGTGCCAGCAGTCTTCGGGGTCTGGGGGACAATGAGCAGTTCTTC.

The chain uses TRBV4-3 and TRBJ2-2; 7 nucleotides line up with TRBD1. Germline loops: CDR1 LGHNA, CDR2 YSLEER. The CDR3 runs to 17 residues. The V segment lost 0 bases and the J segment 3 bases; nucleotides outside the gene matches: 7. The CDR3 sequence is CASSQDSSQGDTGELFF. Here the CDR3 DNA reads TGCGCCAGCAGCCAAGATTCCTCGCAGGGGGACACCGGGGAGCTGTTTTTT.

The chain is built from TRBV5-1 and TRBJ2-1, with TRBD2 identical over 14 bases. The CDR3 is 15 residues long. The ends lost 4 bases at V and 10 bases at J; junction bases unmatched: 7. Germline loops: CDR1 SGHRS, CDR2 YFSETQ. CDR3 region: CASSAATSGGGEQFF. CDR3 DNA sequence: TGCGCCAGCAGCGCCGCGACTAGCGGGGGGGGCGAGCAGTTCTTC.